The present entry profiles one T cell receptor beta chain with its context. Antigen specificity is unknown. This specimen comes from a study of T cell responses to AZD1222 COVID-19 vaccine. General observations from the study: Vaccine-related CD4 TCRs covered spike, predominating at 160-218 and 743-854. The peak T cell response came first, and repertoires were sampled only after it. Clonal diversity was possibly underestimated, and the donors were mostly white British, with more females.

CDR3 size: 14 residues. Germline lookup yields CDR1 MNHEY and CDR2 SVGAGI. Trimming took 0 bases from V and 6 from J, leaving 9 bases between them. Sequencing was performed with immunoSEQ multiplex PCR; in TCRdb, only in-frame clones are kept and a portion is missing. The table shows about 70,000 clones, with 85% occurring only once. This receptor was identified in an adult in good health. The sequences come from peripheral blood, collected on day 0 of AZD1222 vaccination. This chain connects TRBV6-5 to TRBJ1-5; perhaps TRBD1 as D (5 bases). CDR3 amino acids: CASSYSGGSQPQHF. As DNA, the CDR3 is TGTGCCAGCAGTTACTCGGGGGGGAGTCAGCCCCAGCATTTT.